This T cell receptor beta chain was retrieved from a study of blood T cells in healthy people across ages. Study-level information: Template-switching capture recovered about one barcoded beta molecule per two T cells.

Study results and limitations: Higher diversity, along with more naive CD4+ cells, distinguished long-lived donors from aged donors.

Comment on this clonotype: The antigen remains undetermined.

Primers used in a second PCR of roughly 7 to 12 cycles were a sample-barcoded 5' primer and a J-beta primer mix. TCRdb re-analysed the 5' RACE reads in MiXCR, keeping a single row per CDR3 protein. Of about 970,000 distinct CDR3 sequences listed, roughly 51% were seen once; the top ten hold over 20%. The CDR3 has 16 amino acids. V dropped 8 bases and J dropped 3; count of bases not matched to a gene: 13. This TCR derives from a woman aged 60-70 years in good health. The V and J genes are TRBV12-3 or TRBV12-4 and TRBJ1-5; 7 bases fit TRBD1. Source material: blood. In DNA form, the CDR3 reads TGTGCCAGCTTAGGAGGGACAGAAAGTTACAATCAGCCCCAGCATTTT. Translating gives CASLGGTESYNQPQHF.